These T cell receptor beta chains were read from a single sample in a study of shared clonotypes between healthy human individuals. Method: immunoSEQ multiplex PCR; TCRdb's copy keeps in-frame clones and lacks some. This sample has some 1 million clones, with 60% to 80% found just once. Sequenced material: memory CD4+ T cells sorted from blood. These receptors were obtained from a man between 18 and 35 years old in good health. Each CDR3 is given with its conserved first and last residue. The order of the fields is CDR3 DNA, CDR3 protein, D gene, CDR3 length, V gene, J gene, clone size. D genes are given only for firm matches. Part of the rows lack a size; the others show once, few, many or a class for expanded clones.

DNA: TGTGCCTGGGGGACTAGCGGGATGTCTGGGGCCAACGTCCTGACTTTC
CDR3: CAWGTSGMSGANVLTF
D: TRBD2
length: 16
V: TRBV30
J: TRBJ2-6
size: few

DNA: TGTGCCAGCAGTACCCCGGGGGGGAGTGGTACGCAGTATTTT
CDR3: CASSTPGGSGTQYF
D: TRBD2
length: 14
V: TRBV28
J: TRBJ2-3
size: -

DNA: TGTGCCAGCATCGGGACAGGGAGGACTGAAGCTTTCTTT
CDR3: CASIGTGRTEAFF
D: TRBD1
length: 13
V: TRBV6-5
J: TRBJ1-1
size: -

DNA: TGTGCCTGGACCGGACTGGGAATCCTCCACTTT
CDR3: CAWTGLGILHF
D: -
length: 11
V: TRBV30
J: TRBJ1-6
size: -

DNA: TGTGCCAGCAGCCCGGGGGGGCACATTCAGTACTTC
CDR3: CASSPGGHIQYF
D: TRBD2
length: 12
V: TRBV11-3
J: TRBJ2-4
size: -

DNA: TGTGCCAGCATCCTTGGACAGGTTCAAGAGACCCAGTACTTC
CDR3: CASILGQVQETQYF
D: TRBD1
length: 14
V: TRBV6-1
J: TRBJ2-5
size: -

DNA: TGCGCCAGCAGCCCGGGGGCGGGGGAGCCCGTGGGGGAGCAGTACTTC
CDR3: CASSPGAGEPVGEQYF
D: -
length: 16
V: TRBV5-1
J: TRBJ2-7
size: once

DNA: TGTGCCAGCAGTCACGCGGGGGGTACAGATACGCAGTATTTT
CDR3: CASSHAGGTDTQYF
D: TRBD2
length: 14
V: TRBV6-4
J: TRBJ2-3
size: -

DNA: TGTGCCAGCAGCTTAGTCAATTCACCCCTCCACTTT
CDR3: CASSLVNSPLHF
D: -
length: 12
V: TRBV7-6
J: TRBJ1-6
size: once

DNA: TGCGCCAGCAGCTTGGTCGACAGGGATAATGAAAAACTGTTTTTT
CDR3: CASSLVDRDNEKLFF
D: TRBD1
length: 15
V: TRBV5-1
J: TRBJ1-4
size: once

DNA: TGTGCCAGCAGCCAACGAATTGTGAACTCTTATGGCTACACCTTC
CDR3: CASSQRIVNSYGYTF
D: -
length: 15
V: TRBV4-2
J: TRBJ1-2
size: -

DNA: TGTGCCAGCTCACCCACCCAGGAGAACTATGGCTACACCTTC
CDR3: CASSPTQENYGYTF
D: -
length: 14
V: TRBV18
J: TRBJ1-2
size: -

DNA: TGTGCCAGCAGTGAAAGATCGGCAGGGCGGGAGACCCAGTACTTC
CDR3: CASSERSAGRETQYF
D: -
length: 15
V: TRBV6-1
J: TRBJ2-5
size: -

DNA: TGTGCCAGCAGTTACGATCGGAACACTGAAGCTTTCTTT
CDR3: CASSYDRNTEAFF
D: -
length: 13
V: TRBV6-5
J: TRBJ1-1
size: -

DNA: TGTGCCAGTACCTTATCAGGTGCCTCTGGAAACACCATATATTTT
CDR3: CASTLSGASGNTIYF
D: -
length: 15
V: TRBV19
J: TRBJ1-3
size: -

DNA: TGCAGCGTTGATGGTGGGGGTAGCAATCAGCCCCAGCATTTT
CDR3: CSVDGGGSNQPQHF
D: -
length: 14
V: TRBV29-1
J: TRBJ1-5
size: -

DNA: TGTGCTAGCAGCTCCCGGGCCGAGGGGACCCAGTACTTC
CDR3: CASSSRAEGTQYF
D: -
length: 13
V: TRBV7-7
J: TRBJ2-5
size: -

DNA: TGTGCCAGCAGCTCACAGGGCTACTCTGGAAACACCATATATTTT
CDR3: CASSSQGYSGNTIYF
D: -
length: 15
V: TRBV7-9
J: TRBJ1-3
size: -